This T cell receptor (beta chain) originates from a study of T cells in Graves' hyperthyroidism and ophthalmopathy. Study results and limitations: Model predictions of ophthalmopathy came a median around 6.5 months before onset.

CDR1 and CDR2 (germline): SGHTA, FQGTGA. Germline trimming cut 0 bases from V and 4 bases from J; bases unmatched to any gene: 4. The CDR3 runs to 15 residues. This clonotype appeared many times. Its antigen is undetermined. There were TCR beta CDR3 regions amplified from RNA transcripts. RT-PCR in the first round (using the HTBI primer set) targeted the TCR CDR3. TCRdb called the multiplex PCR reads again in MiXCR, with one record for every CDR3 protein. This table holds approximately 640,000 distinct CDR3 sequences, roughly 16% found once. Stable Graves' hyperthyroidism meant no ophthalmopathy progression within 18 months.

Sequences were obtained from blood. J is TRBJ2-5 and V is TRBV7-3; 8 bases are shared with TRBD2. The receptor's source is a woman between 25 and 40 years old with Graves' hyperthyroidism. The CDR3 DNA reads TGTGCCAGCAGCTTAACGAGCGGGAGAAGAGAGACCCAGTACTTC. The encoded protein is CASSLTSGRRETQYF.